One T cell receptor (beta chain) is described in this entry. The record originates from a study of blood T cell repertoires in COVID-19. This CDR3 has 16 amino acids. The J segment lost 9 bases and the V segment lost 3 bases, leaving 10 bases of the junction unmatched. Germline V lookup: CDR1 KGHSH, CDR2 LQKENI. Measured with immunoSEQ multiplex PCR; TCRdb has only the in-frame clones, and not every one. The sample includes a few hundred thousand clones, 85% to 90% of them seen just once. The receptor was isolated from a woman aged 18-29 years who had recovered from COVID-19. What was sequenced was PBMCs or T cells enriched from blood (not recorded which). The chain is built from TRBV18 and TRBJ1-6; 8 bases agree with TRBD1. The CDR3 nucleotides read TGTGCCAGCTCACCGAGTTCAAGACAGGGGCCTTCACCCCTCCACTTT. This gives the protein CASSPSSRQGPSPLHF.